This TCR beta chain was obtained from a study of molecular identifiers for immune sequencing clone quantification (dated by TCRdb to 2017 to 2018). In the study overall: For a replicate experiment, the RNA from either around 20,000 or 100,000 naive CD8 T cells was divided into five aliquots, and four of those aliquots went on to sequencing. This methods study benchmarked molecular-identifier clustering-based TCR repertoire sequencing (MIDCIRS) and TCR RNA copy counting, using CD8 T cells to do so. General findings and caveats noted by the study authors: Highly expanded clone sizes could be underestimated if identical TCR molecules share a barcode. Approximately 3.1 recovered TCR RNA copies per cell were obtained by modeling, versus roughly 9.7 by digital PCR, implying a capture efficiency of roughly 32%. Clones above 20 RNA copies held over 98% of molecules in CMV-specific effector cells but under 1% in naive cells. Spiked-in Jurkat TCR RNA equivalent to a single cell was reported to be detectable even among fewer than 1.2 million naive CD8 T cells. When barcode sub-clustering was omitted, TCR diversity was inflated by chimeric consensus sequences, with chimeras reaching as high as 47%.

Naive CD8 T cells were FACS-sorted as CD8+CD4-CCR7+CD45RA+ on a BD FACSAria II into RLT Plus buffer. Some naive CD8 T cell RNA was split equally between MIDCIRS and a Smart-seq2-style 5'RACE protocol for a sensitivity comparison. Enrichment of CD8 T cells was performed with RosetteSep CD8+ T Cell Enrichment Cocktail and Ficoll-Paque, after which ACK red cell lysis was carried out. Note on this clonotype: No antigen is known for it. A much larger clone sits a single nucleotide away, making a read error possible.

Libraries were constructed by PCR. Instrument used: Illumina MiSeq. The Qiagen AllPrep DNA/RNA kit was used to purify total RNA. Reads from multiple sequencing runs of the same library were pooled before analysis. The authors' pipeline ran thus. Only reads with exact TCR constant sequence were kept, trimmed to 150 nt, and grouped by their 12-nt molecular barcodes. Reads inside each barcode group were sub-clustered using a 15% Levenshtein threshold, and a quality-weighted consensus sequence was constructed for each RNA molecule. Non-functional sequences were discarded, and so were lower-count sequences lying one edit away from another sequence. Based on a fit of two negative binomial distributions, barcode sub-clusters having less than 20% of the maximum read count were discarded. The public reads were reanalyzed by TCRdb: fastp trimming at Q25, MiXCR alignment, in-frame beta chains only. Each entry is one CDR3 protein sequence, shown with its most common DNA and genes. TCRdb's processing, not the authors', yielded these V and J calls. Present in this sample are about 36,000 distinct CDR3 sequences, around 20% of which were seen just once. The top ten hold about 6.2% of the sample.

Sequences were obtained from naive CD8+ T cells from blood, with Jurkat cell RNA spiked in. This sample's cell subset or site label indicates: FACS-sorted CD8+CD4-CCR7+CD45RA+ naive T cells. The TCR sequence derives from a human donor in good health. Some libraries in this study had Jurkat cell RNA spiked in.

The nucleotides read TGTACCAGCAGTAGCACTAGTCTCCCCTACGAGCAGTACTTC. Translation gives CTSSSTSLPYEQYF. This sequence uses TRBV28 and TRBJ2-7; perhaps TRBD2 is the D gene, with 5 bases matching. From cysteine to phenylalanine, the CDR3 is 14 amino acids long. This entry keeps only the CDR3 DNA: 42 bases, framed from base 1. For CDR1 and CDR2, the germline V gene lists MDHEN and SYDVKM.